This T cell receptor beta chain was captured by sequencing in a study of control samples from healthy donors and cancer patients. Method: immunoSEQ multiplex PCR; TCRdb's copy keeps in-frame clones and lacks some. This repertoire shows 150,000 to 180,000 clones, over 85% found once; its top ten account for around 6.1%. V gave up 5 bases and J gave up 2 bases; unmatched junction bases: 6. The length of the CDR3 is 17 residues. Per germline, CDR1 SGHAT and CDR2 FQNNGV. The sequencing sample was made of blood. The rearrangement links TRBV11-2 to TRBJ2-5; TRBD2 matches at 15 bases. This receptor was identified in a man aged 40-49 years in good health. As DNA, the CDR3 is TGTGCCAGCAGCAGGGGACTAGCGGGGGGACCACAAGAGACCCAGTACTTC. As protein: CASSRGLAGGPQETQYF. Filled out from reference TRBV11-2 and TRBJ2-5, the complete variable domain reads EAGVAQSPRYKIIEKRQSVAFWCNPISGHATLYWYQQILGQGPKLLIQFQNNGVVDDSQLPKDRFSAERLKGVDSTLKIQPAKLEDSAVYLCASSRGLAGGPQETQYFGPGTRLLVL.